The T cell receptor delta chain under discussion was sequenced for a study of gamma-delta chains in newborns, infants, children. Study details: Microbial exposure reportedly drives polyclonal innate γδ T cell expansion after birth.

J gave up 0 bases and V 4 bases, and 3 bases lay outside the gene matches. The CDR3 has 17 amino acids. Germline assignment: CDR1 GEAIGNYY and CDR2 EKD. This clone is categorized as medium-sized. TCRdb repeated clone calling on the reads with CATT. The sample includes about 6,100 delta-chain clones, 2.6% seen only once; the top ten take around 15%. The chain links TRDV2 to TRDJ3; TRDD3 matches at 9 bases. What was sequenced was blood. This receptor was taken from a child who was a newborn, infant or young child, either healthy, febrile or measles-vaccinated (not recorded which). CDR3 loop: CACDDWGTSWDTRQMFF. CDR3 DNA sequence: TGTGCCTGTGATGACTGGGGGACCTCCTGGGACACCCGACAGATGTTTTTC.